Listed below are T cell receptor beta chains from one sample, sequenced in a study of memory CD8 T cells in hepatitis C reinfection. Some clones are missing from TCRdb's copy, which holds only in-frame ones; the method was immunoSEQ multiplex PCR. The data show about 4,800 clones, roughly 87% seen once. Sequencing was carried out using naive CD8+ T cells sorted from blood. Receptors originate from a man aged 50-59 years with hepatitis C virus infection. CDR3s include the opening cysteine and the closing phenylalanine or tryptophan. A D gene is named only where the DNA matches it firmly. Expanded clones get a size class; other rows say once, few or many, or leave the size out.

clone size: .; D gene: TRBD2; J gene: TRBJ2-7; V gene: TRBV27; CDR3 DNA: TGTGCCAGCAGTTTAAGCGGGAGGTCCTACGAGCAGTACTTC; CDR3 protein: CASSLSGRSYEQYF
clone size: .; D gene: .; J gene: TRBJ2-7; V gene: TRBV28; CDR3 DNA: TGTGCCAGCAGTTTAGCGACAGAAACCAGCTCCTACGAGCAGTACTTC; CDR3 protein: CASSLATETSSYEQYF
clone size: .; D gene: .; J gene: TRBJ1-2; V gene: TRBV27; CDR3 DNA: TGTGCCAGCAGCTCAGGGCTCCGTCTACTTAACTATGGCTACACCTTC; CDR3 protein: CASSSGLRLLNYGYTF
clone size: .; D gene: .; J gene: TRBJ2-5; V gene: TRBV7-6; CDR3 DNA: TGTGCCAGCAGCTTGAGGCAGTTAGAGACCCAGTACTTC; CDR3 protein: CASSLRQLETQYF
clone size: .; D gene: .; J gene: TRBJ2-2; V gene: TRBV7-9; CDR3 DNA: TGTGCCAGCAGCTTTGGTCAGGGGAACACCGGGGAGCTGTTTTTT; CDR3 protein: CASSFGQGNTGELFF
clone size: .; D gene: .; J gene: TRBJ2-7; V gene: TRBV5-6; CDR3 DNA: TGTGCCAGCAGCTTGGCCGGTCTCTCCTACGAGCAGTACTTC; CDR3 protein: CASSLAGLSYEQYF
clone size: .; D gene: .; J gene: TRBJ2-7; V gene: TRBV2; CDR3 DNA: TGTGCCAGCAGTGAAGCGGCCCGTACCTACGAGCAGTACTTC; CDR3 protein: CASSEAARTYEQYF
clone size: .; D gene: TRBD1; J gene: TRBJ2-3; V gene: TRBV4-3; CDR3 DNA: TGCGCCAGCAGCCACTTTAGTCGGACAGGGGGAAACACAGATACGCAGTATTTT; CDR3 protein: CASSHFSRTGGNTDTQYF
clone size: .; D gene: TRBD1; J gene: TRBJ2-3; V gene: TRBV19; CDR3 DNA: TGTGCCAGTAGTACCGGACAGGGGATCACAGATACGCAGTATTTT; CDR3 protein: CASSTGQGITDTQYF
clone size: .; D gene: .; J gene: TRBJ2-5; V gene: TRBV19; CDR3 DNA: TGTGCCAGTAGTATAGATCTGACTGGGGAGACCCAGTACTTC; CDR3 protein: CASSIDLTGETQYF
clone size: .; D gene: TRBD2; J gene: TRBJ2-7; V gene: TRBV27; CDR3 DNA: TGTGCCAGCAGTTTATCGGGGAGGGAAGACGAGCAGTACTTC; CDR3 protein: CASSLSGREDEQYF
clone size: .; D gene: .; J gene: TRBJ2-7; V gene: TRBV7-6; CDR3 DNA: TGTGCCAGCAGCTTAGCAGTCGCGTACGAGCAGTACTTC; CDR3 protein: CASSLAVAYEQYF
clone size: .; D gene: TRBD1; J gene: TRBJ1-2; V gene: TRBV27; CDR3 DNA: TGTGCCAGCAGTTCTCAGCTGGACAGGACGGGCTACACCTTC; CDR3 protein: CASSSQLDRTGYTF
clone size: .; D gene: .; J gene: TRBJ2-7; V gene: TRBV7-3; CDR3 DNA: TGTGCCAGCAGCGTGGGGCAGGGGTTCGAGCAGTACTTC; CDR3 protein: CASSVGQGFEQYF
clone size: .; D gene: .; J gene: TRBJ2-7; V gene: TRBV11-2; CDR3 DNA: TGTGCCAGCAGCTTAGATCGCGGGCTTTCCTACGAGCAGTACTTC; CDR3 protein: CASSLDRGLSYEQYF
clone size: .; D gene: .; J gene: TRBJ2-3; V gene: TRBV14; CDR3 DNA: TGTGCCAGCAGCCAAGAGGGGCCACGAGATACGCAGTATTTT; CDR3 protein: CASSQEGPRDTQYF
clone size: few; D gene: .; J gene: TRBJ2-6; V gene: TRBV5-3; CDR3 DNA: TGTGCCAGAAGCTCGACATCAGACCTACAGGGCAAAGGGGCCAACGTCCTGACTTTC; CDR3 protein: CARSSTSDLQGKGANVLTF
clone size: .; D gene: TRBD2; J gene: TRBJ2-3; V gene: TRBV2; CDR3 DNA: TGTGCCAGCAGTGATAGCAGCGGGAGCGCAGATACGCAGTATTTT; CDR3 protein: CASSDSSGSADTQYF
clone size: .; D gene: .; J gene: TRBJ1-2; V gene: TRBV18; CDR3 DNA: TGTGCCAGCTCACCACCGTATAGCGAACGCTACACCTTC; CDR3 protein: CASSPPYSERYTF
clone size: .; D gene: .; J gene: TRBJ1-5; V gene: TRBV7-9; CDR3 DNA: TGTGCCAGCAGCCCGGACAGTAGACATCAGCCCCAGCATTTT; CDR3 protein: CASSPDSRHQPQHF
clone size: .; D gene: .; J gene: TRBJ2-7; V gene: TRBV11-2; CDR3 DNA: TGTGCCAGCAGCTTAGAAGACTTCACCGAGCAGTACTTC; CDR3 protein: CASSLEDFTEQYF
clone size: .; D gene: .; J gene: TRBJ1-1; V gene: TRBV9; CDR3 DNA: TGTGCCAGCAGCGTAGTGGAGGGGGAAGCTTTCTTT; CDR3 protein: CASSVVEGEAFF
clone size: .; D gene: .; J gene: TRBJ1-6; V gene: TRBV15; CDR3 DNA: TGTGCCACCAGCTATAATAACCCAGGATTATCACCCCTCCACTTT; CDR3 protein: CATSYNNPGLSPLHF
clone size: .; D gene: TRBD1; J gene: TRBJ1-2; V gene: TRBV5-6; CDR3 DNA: TGTGCCAGCAGCTTGGGACAGGGTTACTATGGCTACACCTTC; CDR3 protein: CASSLGQGYYGYTF